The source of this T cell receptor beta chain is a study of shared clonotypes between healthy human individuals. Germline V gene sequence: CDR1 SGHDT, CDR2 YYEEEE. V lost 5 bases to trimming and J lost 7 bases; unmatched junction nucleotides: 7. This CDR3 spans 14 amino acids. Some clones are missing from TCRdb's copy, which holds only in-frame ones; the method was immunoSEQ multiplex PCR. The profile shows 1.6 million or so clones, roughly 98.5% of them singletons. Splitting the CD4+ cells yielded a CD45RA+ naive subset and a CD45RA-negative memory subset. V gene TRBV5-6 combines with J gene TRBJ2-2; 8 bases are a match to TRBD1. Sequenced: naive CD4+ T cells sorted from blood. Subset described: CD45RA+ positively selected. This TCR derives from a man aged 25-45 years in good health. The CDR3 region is CASSPGQGRGELFF. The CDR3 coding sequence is TGTGCCAGCAGTCCCGGACAGGGACGCGGGGAGCTGTTTTTT. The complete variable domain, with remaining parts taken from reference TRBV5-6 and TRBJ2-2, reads DAGVTQSPTHLIKTRGQQVTLRCSPKSGHDTVSWYQQALGQGPQFIFQYYEEEERQRGNFPDRFSGHQFPNYSSELNVNALLLGDSALYLCASSPGQGRGELFFGEGSRLTVL.